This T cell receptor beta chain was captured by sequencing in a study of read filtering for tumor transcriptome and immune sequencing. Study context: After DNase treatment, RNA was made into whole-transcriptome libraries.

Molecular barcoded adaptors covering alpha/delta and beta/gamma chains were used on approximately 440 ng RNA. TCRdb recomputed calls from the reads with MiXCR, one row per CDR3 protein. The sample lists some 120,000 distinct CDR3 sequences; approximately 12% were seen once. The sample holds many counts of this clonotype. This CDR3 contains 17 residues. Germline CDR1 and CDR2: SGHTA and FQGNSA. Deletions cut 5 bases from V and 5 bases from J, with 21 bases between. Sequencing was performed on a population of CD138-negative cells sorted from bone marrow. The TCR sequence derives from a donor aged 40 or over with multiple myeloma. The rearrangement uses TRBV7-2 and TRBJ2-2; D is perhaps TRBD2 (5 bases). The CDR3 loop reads CASSTPIPGLGTGELFF. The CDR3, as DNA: TGTGCCAGCAGCACACCCATCCCGGGGTTAGGAACCGGGGAGCTGTTTTTT.